One TCR beta chain is described in this entry. This sample stems from a study of blood T cell repertoires in COVID-19. In the original workflow: Reference gene primer amplification yielded estimated nucleated cell counts. Repertoires were generated with immunoSEQ multiplex PCR, while TCRdb's copy carries only in-frame clones and drops some. V, J and clone size are taken as reported in that table, and D and trimming were inferred from the DNA itself. The sample holds 95,000 to 150,000 clones, about 84% seen once. Sequenced material: peripheral blood. This sequence was found in a man aged 60 to 75 with acute or convalescent COVID-19.

The CDR3 coding sequence is TGCAGCGTTGTTAGGACAGGGGGCTTTGGCTACACCTTC. It translates to CSVVRTGGFGYTF. The chain uses TRBV29-1 and TRBJ1-2; 11 positions match TRBD1. Losses at the gene ends were 4 bases for V and 7 bases for J; bases not matched to a gene: 5. This CDR3 is built from 13 residues. Germline V CDR1 and CDR2: SQVTM, ANQGSEA.